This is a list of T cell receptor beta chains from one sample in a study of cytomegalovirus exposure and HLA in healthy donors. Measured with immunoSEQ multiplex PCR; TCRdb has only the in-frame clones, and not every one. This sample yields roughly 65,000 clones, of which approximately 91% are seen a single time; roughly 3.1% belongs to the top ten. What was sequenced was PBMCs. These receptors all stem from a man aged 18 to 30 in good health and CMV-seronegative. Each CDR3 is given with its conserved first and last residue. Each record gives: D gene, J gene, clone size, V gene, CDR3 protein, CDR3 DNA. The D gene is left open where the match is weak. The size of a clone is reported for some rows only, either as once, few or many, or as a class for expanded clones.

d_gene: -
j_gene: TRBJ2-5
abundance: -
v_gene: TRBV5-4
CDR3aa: CASSTGSRGAGETQYF
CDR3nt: TGTGCCAGCAGCACAGGGAGCCGGGGGGCGGGGGAGACCCAGTACTTC

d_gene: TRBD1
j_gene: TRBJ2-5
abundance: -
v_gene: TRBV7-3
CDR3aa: CASSSTGGFQETQYF
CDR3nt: TGTGCCAGCAGCTCGACAGGGGGCTTCCAAGAGACCCAGTACTTC

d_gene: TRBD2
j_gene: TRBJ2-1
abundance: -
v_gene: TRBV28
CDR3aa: CASSLAGEYNEQFF
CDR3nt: TGTGCCAGCAGTTTAGCGGGAGAGTACAATGAGCAGTTCTTC

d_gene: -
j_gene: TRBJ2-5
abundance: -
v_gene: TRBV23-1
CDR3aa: CASSQLGGPRETQYF
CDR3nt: TGCGCCAGCAGTCAACTTGGGGGCCCAAGGGAGACCCAGTACTTC

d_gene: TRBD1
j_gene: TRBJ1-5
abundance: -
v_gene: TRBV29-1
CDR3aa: CSAGTGSNQPQHF
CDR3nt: TGCAGCGCCGGGACAGGGAGCAATCAGCCCCAGCATTTT

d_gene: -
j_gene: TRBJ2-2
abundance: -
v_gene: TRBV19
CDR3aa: CASSYPGMLAGELFF
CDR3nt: TGTGCCAGTAGTTATCCAGGGATGTTGGCCGGGGAGCTGTTTTTT

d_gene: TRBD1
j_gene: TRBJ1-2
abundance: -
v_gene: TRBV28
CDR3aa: CASSLSGGFYGYTF
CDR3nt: TGTGCCAGCAGTTTATCAGGGGGATTCTATGGCTACACCTTC

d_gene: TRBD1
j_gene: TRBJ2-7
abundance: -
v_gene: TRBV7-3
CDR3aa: CASSLGDGTAYEQYF
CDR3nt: TGTGCCAGCAGCTTGGGGGACGGGACAGCCTACGAGCAGTACTTC

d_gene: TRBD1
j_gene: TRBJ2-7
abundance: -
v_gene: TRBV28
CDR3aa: CASSPGQASREQYF
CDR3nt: TGTGCCAGCAGTCCAGGACAGGCTTCGAGGGAGCAGTACTTC

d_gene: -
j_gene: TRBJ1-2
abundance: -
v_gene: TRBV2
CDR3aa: CANQGGGAGYGYTF
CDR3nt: TGTGCCAACCAAGGGGGAGGGGCGGGCTATGGCTACACCTTC

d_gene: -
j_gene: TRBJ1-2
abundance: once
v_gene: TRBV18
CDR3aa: CASSPVAGAYGYTF
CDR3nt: TGTGCCAGCTCACCAGTAGCGGGAGCCTATGGCTACACCTTC

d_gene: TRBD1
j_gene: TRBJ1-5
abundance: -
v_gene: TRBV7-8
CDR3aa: CASSHRGGQPQHF
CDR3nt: TGTGCCAGCAGTCACAGGGGCGGTCAGCCCCAGCATTTT

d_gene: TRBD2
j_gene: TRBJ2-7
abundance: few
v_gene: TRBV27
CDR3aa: CASSLRGLAGALPYEQYF
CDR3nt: TGTGCCAGCAGTTTGAGGGGACTAGCGGGAGCCCTTCCCTACGAGCAGTACTTC

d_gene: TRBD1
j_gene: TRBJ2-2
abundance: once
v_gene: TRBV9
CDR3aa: CASSARQGLSSPGELFF
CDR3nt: TGTGCCAGCAGCGCTCGACAGGGGCTTTCTAGCCCCGGGGAGCTGTTTTTT

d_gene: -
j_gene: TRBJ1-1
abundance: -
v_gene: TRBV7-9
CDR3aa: CASSLATTTDHTEAFF
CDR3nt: TGTGCCAGCAGCTTAGCAACGACAACAGACCACACTGAAGCTTTCTTT

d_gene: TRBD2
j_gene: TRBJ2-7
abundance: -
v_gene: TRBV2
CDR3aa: CASRRPGTSGKQYF
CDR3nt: TGTGCCAGCAGGCGACCCGGGACTAGCGGGAAGCAGTACTTC

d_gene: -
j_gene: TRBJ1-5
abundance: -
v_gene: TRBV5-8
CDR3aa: CASSTHMSNQPQHF
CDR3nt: TGTGCCAGCAGCACACACATGAGCAATCAGCCCCAGCATTTT

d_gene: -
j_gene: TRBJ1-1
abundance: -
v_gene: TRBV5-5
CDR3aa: CASSPWTLNTEAFF
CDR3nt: TGTGCCAGCAGCCCTTGGACACTGAACACTGAAGCTTTCTTT

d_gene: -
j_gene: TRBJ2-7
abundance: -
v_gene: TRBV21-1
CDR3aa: CASSKGTGNYEQYF
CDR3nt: TGTGCCAGCAGCAAAGGGACAGGGAACTACGAGCAGTACTTC

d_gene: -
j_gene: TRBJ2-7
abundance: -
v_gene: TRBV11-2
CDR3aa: CASSLDRRGSYEQYF
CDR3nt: TGTGCCAGCAGCTTAGATCGCCGGGGCTCCTACGAGCAGTACTTC

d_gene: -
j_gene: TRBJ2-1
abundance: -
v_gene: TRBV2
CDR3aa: CASSPLRTEKNEQFF
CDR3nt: TGTGCCAGCAGCCCCTTGAGGACAGAGAAGAATGAGCAGTTCTTC

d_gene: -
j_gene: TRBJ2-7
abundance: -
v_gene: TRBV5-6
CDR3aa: CASSLYRESYEQYF
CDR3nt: TGTGCCAGCAGCTTGTATAGAGAGTCCTACGAGCAGTACTTC

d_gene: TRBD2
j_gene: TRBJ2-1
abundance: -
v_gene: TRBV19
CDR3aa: CASSTGLAGGSYNEQFF
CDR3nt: TGTGCCAGTAGTACCGGACTAGCGGGAGGTTCGTACAATGAGCAGTTCTTC

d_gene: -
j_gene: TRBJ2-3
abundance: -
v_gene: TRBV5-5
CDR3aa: CASSSGLVTDTQYF
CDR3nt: TGTGCCAGCAGCTCGGGACTCGTCACAGATACGCAGTATTTT

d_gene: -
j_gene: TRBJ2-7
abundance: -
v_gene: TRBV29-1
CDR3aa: CSAGGDSGYEQYF
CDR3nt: TGCAGCGCCGGAGGGGATTCAGGCTACGAGCAGTACTTC

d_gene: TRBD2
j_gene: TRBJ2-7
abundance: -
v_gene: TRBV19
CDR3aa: CASTPGGKEYEQYF
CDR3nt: TGTGCCAGTACCCCGGGAGGGAAGGAATACGAGCAGTACTTC

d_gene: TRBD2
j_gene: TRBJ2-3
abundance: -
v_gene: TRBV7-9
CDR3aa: CASSPPGAGPRDTQYF
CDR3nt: TGTGCCAGCAGCCCGCCGGGAGCGGGGCCGAGAGATACGCAGTATTTT

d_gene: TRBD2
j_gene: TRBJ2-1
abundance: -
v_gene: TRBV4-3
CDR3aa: CASSYQREPYNEQFF
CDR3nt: TGCGCCAGCAGCTATCAGCGGGAGCCCTACAATGAGCAGTTCTTC

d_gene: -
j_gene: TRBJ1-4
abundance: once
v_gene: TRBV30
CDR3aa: CAWSETRGGLREKLFF
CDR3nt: TGTGCCTGGAGTGAGACCCGAGGGGGTCTTCGGGAAAAACTGTTTTTT

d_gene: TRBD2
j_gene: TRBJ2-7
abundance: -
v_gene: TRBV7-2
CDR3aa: CASSLEASGRSSYEQYF
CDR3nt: TGTGCCAGCAGCTTAGAAGCTAGCGGGAGAAGCTCCTACGAGCAGTACTTC

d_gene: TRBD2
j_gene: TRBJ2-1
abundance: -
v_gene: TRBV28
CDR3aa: CASSLSGLAENEQFF
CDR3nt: TGTGCCAGCAGTTTATCAGGACTAGCGGAAAATGAGCAGTTCTTC

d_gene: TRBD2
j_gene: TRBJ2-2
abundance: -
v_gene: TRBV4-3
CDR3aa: CASSQEPGLAGGRTGELFF
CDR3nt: TGCGCCAGCAGCCAAGAACCCGGACTAGCGGGAGGTCGAACCGGGGAGCTGTTTTTT

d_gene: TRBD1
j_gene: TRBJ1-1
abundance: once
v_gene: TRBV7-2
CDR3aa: CASSPLGQLNTEAFF
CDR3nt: TGTGCCAGCAGCCCCTTGGGACAGCTGAACACTGAAGCTTTCTTT

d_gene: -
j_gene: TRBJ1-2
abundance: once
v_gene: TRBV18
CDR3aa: CASSPPGPNYGYTF
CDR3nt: TGTGCCAGCTCACCACCGGGCCCGAACTATGGCTACACCTTC

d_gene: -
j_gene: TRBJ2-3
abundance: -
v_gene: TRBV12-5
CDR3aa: CASGLVLSTGAYSSTDTQYF
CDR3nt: TGTGCTAGTGGTTTGGTATTGTCTACGGGAGCGTACTCTAGCACAGATACGCAGTATTTT

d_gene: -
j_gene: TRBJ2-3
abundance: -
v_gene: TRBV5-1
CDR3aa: CASNLRGSDTQYF
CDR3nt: TGCGCCAGCAATTTGCGGGGCAGCGATACGCAGTATTTT

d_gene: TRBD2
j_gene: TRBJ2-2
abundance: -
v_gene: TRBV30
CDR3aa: CAWRISGSNTGELFF
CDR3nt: TGTGCCTGGAGGATAAGCGGGAGTAACACCGGGGAGCTGTTTTTT

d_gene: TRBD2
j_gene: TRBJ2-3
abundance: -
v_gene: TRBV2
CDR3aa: CASSGDGTSGHSTDTQYF
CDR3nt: TGTGCCAGCAGTGGGGACGGGACTAGCGGGCATAGCACAGATACGCAGTATTTT

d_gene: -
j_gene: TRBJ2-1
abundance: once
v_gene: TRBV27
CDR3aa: CASMGPTTSPLSYNEQFF
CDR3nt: TGTGCCAGCATGGGCCCCACGACTAGTCCCTTATCCTACAATGAGCAGTTCTTC

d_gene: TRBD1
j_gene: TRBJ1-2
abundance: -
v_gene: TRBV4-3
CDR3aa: CASSPETGHPYGYTF
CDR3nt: TGCGCCAGCAGCCCGGAGACAGGGCACCCCTATGGCTACACCTTC

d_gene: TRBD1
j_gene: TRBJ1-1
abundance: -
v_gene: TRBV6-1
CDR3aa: CASKVDRVDTEAFF
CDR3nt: TGTGCCAGCAAAGTTGACAGGGTGGACACTGAAGCTTTCTTT

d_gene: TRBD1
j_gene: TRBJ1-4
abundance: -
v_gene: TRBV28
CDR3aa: CASSLRQGGNEKLFF
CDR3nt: TGTGCCAGCAGTTTACGACAGGGGGGGAATGAAAAACTGTTTTTT

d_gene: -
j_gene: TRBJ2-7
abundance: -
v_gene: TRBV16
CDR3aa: CASSLAPYEQYF
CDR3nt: TGTGCCAGCAGCCTGGCTCCTTACGAGCAGTACTTC

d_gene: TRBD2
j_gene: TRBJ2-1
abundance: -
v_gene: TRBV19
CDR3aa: CASSILAGVSNEQFF
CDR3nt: TGTGCCAGTAGTATACTAGCGGGAGTGTCAAATGAGCAGTTCTTC

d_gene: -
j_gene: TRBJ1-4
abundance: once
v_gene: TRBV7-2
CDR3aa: CASSPGQGRGEKLFF
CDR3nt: TGTGCCAGCAGCCCCGGCCAGGGCAGGGGTGAAAAACTGTTTTTT

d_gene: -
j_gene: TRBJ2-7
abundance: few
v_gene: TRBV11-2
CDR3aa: CASSLMSGVSYEQYF
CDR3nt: TGTGCCAGCAGCTTAATGTCAGGGGTGAGCTACGAGCAGTACTTC

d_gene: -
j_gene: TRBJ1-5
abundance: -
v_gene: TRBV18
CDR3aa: CASSPPGPGQPQHF
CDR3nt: TGTGCCAGCTCACCCCCCGGCCCCGGGCAGCCCCAGCATTTT

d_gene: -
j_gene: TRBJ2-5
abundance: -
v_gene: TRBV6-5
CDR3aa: CASEFFPGGHETQYF
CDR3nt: TGTGCCAGCGAGTTCTTCCCGGGGGGCCACGAGACCCAGTACTTC

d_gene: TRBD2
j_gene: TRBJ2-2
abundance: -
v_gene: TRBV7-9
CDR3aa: CASSLTSVPGELFF
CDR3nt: TGTGCCAGCAGCTTGACTAGCGTACCCGGGGAGCTGTTTTTT

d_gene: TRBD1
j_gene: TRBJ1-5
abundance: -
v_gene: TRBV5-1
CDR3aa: CASSSGTGVNQPQHF
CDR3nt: TGCGCCAGCAGTTCCGGGACAGGGGTCAATCAGCCCCAGCATTTT

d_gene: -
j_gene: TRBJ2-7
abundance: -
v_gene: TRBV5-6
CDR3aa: CASSGVTPYEQYF
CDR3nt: TGTGCCAGCTCCGGGGTTACCCCCTACGAGCAGTACTTC

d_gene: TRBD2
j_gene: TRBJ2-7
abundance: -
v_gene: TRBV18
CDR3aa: CASSGTTWEQYF
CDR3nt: TGTGCCAGCTCTGGGACTACTTGGGAGCAGTACTTC